This TCR beta chain was recorded in a study of shared clonotypes between healthy human individuals. The CDR3 runs to 17 residues. Trimming took off 4 bases at V and 3 bases at J, with 21 bases between the two ends. Germline V CDR1 and CDR2: SGHTA, FQGNSA. TCRdb's table, derived via immunoSEQ multiplex PCR, lists solely in-frame clones and lacks some. The table includes some 2,000,000 clones, about 95% detected once. The TCR comes from a man between 18 and 29 years old in good health. Sample: naive CD4+ T cells sorted from blood. The subset was: CD45RA+ positively selected. V is TRBV7-2 and J is TRBJ1-2, with D unclear. As DNA, the CDR3 is TGTGCCAGCAGCTCCCCAGAATTTGGACGGACGGACTATGGCTACACCTTC. It codes for CASSSPEFGRTDYGYTF.